The T cell receptor beta chain under discussion was sequenced for a study of blood T cell repertoires in COVID-19 (dated by TCRdb to about 2020). About the investigation overall: Samples covering the acute and convalescent phases of COVID-19 were provided by collaborators in the United States, Italy and Spain. The prospective study material was composed of cDNA or gDNA derived from T cells, B-cell-depleted T cells, or PBMCs. The dataset comprised deeply sampled blood TCRbeta repertoires from subjects exposed to, actively infected with, or recovered from COVID-19. The repertoires were made available in a free public database intended to serve as a resource for research on the immune response to SARS-CoV-2. Samples were obtained from the ongoing ImmuneRACE study (first 160 participants) and from over 1,000 subjects provided by 6 global collaborators. Sample metadata almost always included a de-identified subject ID, COVID-19 status, age in years and sex. HLA class I and class II types, where available, came from metadata supplied by the sample provider rather than from assay-based typing.

Regarding this clone: Its target antigen remains unknown. One base away there is no much larger clone; base qualities are not given.

The immunoSEQ Assay, a bias-controlled multiplex PCR, was used to amplify TCRbeta CDR3 regions from genomic DNA. In the paper's pipeline: Nucleated cell counts per sample were estimated from amplification of reference gene primers within the assay. Sequence reads were collapsed and filtered to measure the absolute abundance of every unique TCRbeta CDR3 rearrangement. Productive Simpson clonality was computed per sample as the square root of Simpson's diversity index over productive rearrangements. The source is immuneACCESS, and TCRdb retained only in-frame sequences with V and J called. Part of the clones is not carried over; for the studies checked, unresolved V genes explain less than half of this, and the remainder is unexplained. V and J calls and clone size are copied from that table; D and trimming were computed from the DNA. The sample table holds over 250,000 clones, of which roughly 86% were seen once. The top ten clonotypes cover approximately 2.4% of the sample.

Study-level results and caveats: Clinical and demographic metadata were provided uncurated, with the amount varying by source and participant.

Participants in the prospective study were aged roughly 18 to 95 years, lived in 24 United States geographic areas, and enrolled through a virtual design. In the prospective study, cohorts were assigned on the basis of participant-reported clinical history obtained from a screening survey and a study questionnaire. For ImmuneRACE Cohort 3, a participant was defined as recovered based on two consecutive negative NP/OP PCR tests, clearance by a healthcare professional, or resolution of symptoms. Mobile phlebotomists in the prospective study collected whole blood, serum and a nasopharyngeal or oropharyngeal swab from every participant. Additional blood draws and questionnaires over an approximately 2-month period could optionally be provided by prospective study participants. Blood samples from the prospective study were shipped frozen or at room temperature prior to DNA extraction. Via the germline V gene, CDR1 is MGHRA and CDR2 YSYEKL. V has 6 bases trimmed and J has 5 bases trimmed; junction bases matching no gene number 8. From cysteine to phenylalanine, the CDR3 is 16 amino acids long. CDR3 DNA is the only sequence kept; it has 48 bases, read in frame from the first base.

The receptor was derived from a young woman who had recovered from COVID-19. Sequencing used PBMCs or T cells enriched from blood (not recorded which). The chain is encoded by TRBV4-1 joined to TRBJ2-5; TRBD2 fits 14 bases in the junction. The CDR3 region: CASRQRLAGGGETQYF. The sequenced DNA is TGCGCCAGCAGGCAGAGACTAGCGGGGGGGGGCGAGACCCAGTACTTC.